The present entry profiles one T cell receptor (beta chain) with its context. Its cognate antigen has yet to be identified. Nothing much larger sits one base from this clone, and base qualities are not available. The data were obtained in a study of blood T cell repertoires in COVID-19 (dated by TCRdb to about 2020). Describing the broader study: The collaborator samples originated in the United States, Italy and Spain and spanned the acute and convalescent phases of COVID-19. The repertoires were made available in a free public database intended to serve as a resource for research on the immune response to SARS-CoV-2. Where available, HLA class I and class II types were taken from metadata supplied by the sample provider and were not determined by assay-based typing. The dataset comprised deeply sampled blood TCRbeta repertoires from subjects exposed to, actively infected with, or recovered from COVID-19. Sample metadata almost always included a de-identified subject ID, COVID-19 status, age in years and sex. The prospective study material was composed of cDNA or gDNA derived from T cells, B-cell-depleted T cells, or PBMCs. Samples were obtained from the ongoing ImmuneRACE study (first 160 participants) and from 950 to 1,500 subjects provided by 6 global collaborators. The study at large found these results: The quantity of clinical and demographic metadata differed by source and by participant and was supplied without curation.

A second Seattle source provided samples from volunteer blood donors who had recovered from COVID-19. The collaborating institutions used their own protocols to collect whole blood in K2EDTA tubes. For TCRbeta analysis, collaborators shipped samples in one of three forms: frozen whole blood, isolated PBMCs, or DNA extracted from either of those sample types. TCRbeta CDR3 regions were amplified from genomic DNA by means of the immunoSEQ Assay, a bias-controlled multiplex PCR. Under the source paper's analysis protocol: Within the assay, amplification of reference gene primers was used to estimate how many nucleated cells each sample contained. To quantify the absolute abundance of each unique TCRbeta CDR3 rearrangement, sequence reads were collapsed and filtered. For each sample, productive Simpson clonality was calculated by taking the square root of Simpson's diversity index across productive rearrangements. TCRdb took over this immuneACCESS table, retaining in-frame rearrangements with V and J assigned. Such tables are incomplete; in checked studies, under half of the missing clones stem from an unresolved V gene, and the remainder is unexplained. The V and J calls and clone size were taken over from that table, and D and trimming were inferred from the DNA. This sample lists 250,000 to 350,000 clones; around 89% were detected once. The ten largest clones take up approximately 6.6% of the sample.

The CDR3 sequence holds 14 residues, the cysteine and phenylalanine included. The sequence is cut down to CDR3 DNA, 42 bases in frame from base 1. The germline ends are 13 bases apart after V is trimmed by 6 bases and J by 4 bases. The receptor was derived from a woman aged 25 to 39 who had recovered from COVID-19. Sequencing used peripheral blood. The sequence links TRBV5-3 to TRBJ2-2, with TRBD1 perhaps the D gene, on 6 matching bases. TRBV5-3 falls under the ORF class, with uncertain function. The CDR3 loop reads CARTCQGRTGELFF. The nucleotides read TGTGCCAGAACCTGTCAGGGGCGCACCGGGGAGCTGTTTTTT.